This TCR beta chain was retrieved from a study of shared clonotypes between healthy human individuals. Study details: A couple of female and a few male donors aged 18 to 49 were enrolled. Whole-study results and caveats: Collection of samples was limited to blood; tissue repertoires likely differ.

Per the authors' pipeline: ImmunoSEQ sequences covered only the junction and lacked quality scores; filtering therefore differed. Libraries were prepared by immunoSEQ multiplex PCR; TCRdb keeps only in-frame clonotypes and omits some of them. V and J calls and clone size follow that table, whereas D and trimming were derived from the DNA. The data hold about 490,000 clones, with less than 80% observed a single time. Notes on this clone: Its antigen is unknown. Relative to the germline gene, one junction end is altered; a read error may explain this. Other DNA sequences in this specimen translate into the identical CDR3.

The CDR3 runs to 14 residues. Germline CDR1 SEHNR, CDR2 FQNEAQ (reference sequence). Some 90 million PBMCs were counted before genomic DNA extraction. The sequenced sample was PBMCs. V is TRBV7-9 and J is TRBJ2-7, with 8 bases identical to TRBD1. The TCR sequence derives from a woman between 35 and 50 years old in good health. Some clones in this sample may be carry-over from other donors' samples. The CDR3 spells CASINGTGAYEQYF. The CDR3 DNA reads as TGTGCCAGCATAAATGGGACAGGTGCTTACGAGCAATACTTC.